The next 11 T cell receptor beta chains were all read from a single sample in a study of brain T cells in children with intractable seizures. As to time point: blood from clinic visit 5 months post-surgery; TSC patient then seizure free. Profiling relied on immunoSEQ multiplex PCR, and the TCRdb table lists in-frame clones only, not all of them. Here the sample spans a few hundred thousand clones, 93% being singletons. Specimen: peripheral blood, collected less than 6 months after surgery. The receptor set was obtained from a boy under two years old with tuberous sclerosis and intractable seizures.

Remarks on this clone: The sample has other DNA sequences that encode this CDR3 too. This chain joins TRBV20-1 and TRBJ2-7; tentatively, D is TRBD2 (5 bases). Germline CDR1 DFQATT, CDR2 SNEGSKA (reference sequence). V shed 3 bases and J shed 0 bases, with 12 bases lying between them. The CDR3 contains 14 residues. Here the CDR3 DNA reads TGCAGTGCTAGTAGGTCGGGGAGCTCCTACGAGCAGTACTTC. Its protein is CSASRSGSSYEQYF.

The J gene is TRBJ1-1, the V gene TRBV5-4, with 8 bases fitting TRBD1. The CDR3 contains 14 residues. Germline CDR1 reads SGHNT; CDR2 reads YYREEE (reference sequence). J was trimmed by 3 bases and V by 4 bases; bases with no gene match: 5. The CDR3 coding sequence is TGTGCCAGCAGCCTGTGGACAGGGCACACTGAAGCTTTCTTT. As protein: CASSLWTGHTEAFF. Complete variable domain (other parts from reference TRBV5-4 and TRBJ1-1): ETGVTQSPTHLIKTRGQQVTLRCSSQSGHNTVSWYQQALGQGPQFIFQYYREEENGRGNFPPRFSGLQFPNYSSELNVNALELDDSALYLCASSLWTGHTEAFFGQGTRLTVV.

The V and J genes are TRBV19 and TRBJ2-3; D not certain. The CDR3 spans 13 residues. The V end lost 2 bases, the J end lost 6 bases, and 9 bases lay between the germline ends. From germline, CDR1 is LNHDA and CDR2 SQIVND (reference sequence). The CDR3, as DNA: TGTGCCAGTAGTATAAACCACGTGGATACGCAGTATTTT. It translates to CASSINHVDTQYF.

The CDR3 DNA reads as TGTGCCAGTAGTAAAAACAGGGCTCGTGAAAAACTGTTTTTT. Amino acid sequence: CASSKNRAREKLFF. The chain links TRBV19 to TRBJ1-4, with a tentative D call TRBD1 (6 bases). The CDR3 has 14 residues. Looked up from germline, CDR1 is LNHDA and CDR2 is SQIVND (reference sequence). Trimming took 4 bases from V and 7 from J, leaving 13 bases between them.

The chain recombines TRBV4-2 with TRBJ2-3, with TRBD2 matching over 8 bases. This CDR3 has 20 residues. CDR1 and CDR2 (germline): LGHNA, YNFKEQ. V lost 0 bases to trimming and J lost 3 bases; unmatched junction nucleotides: 17. For the CDR3, the DNA is TGTGCCAGCAGCCAAGATATAATCGTCGGAGCGGGAGTGGGGACAGATACGCAGTATTTT. It yields the protein CASSQDIIVGAGVGTDTQYF.

The V gene is TRBV7-9, the J gene TRBJ2-1; D not resolved. This CDR3 contains 13 residues. In germline, CDR1 is SEHNR, CDR2 FQNEAQ (reference sequence). V was shortened by 4 bases and J by 4 bases, with 8 bases between the two germline ends. The CDR3 reads CASSSQVYNEQFF. As DNA, the CDR3 is TGTGCCAGCAGCTCGCAAGTATACAATGAGCAGTTCTTC.

The chain uses TRBV27 and TRBJ1-6; D perhaps matches TRBD1 (5 bases). Trimming left V 2 bases short and J 7 bases short, with 9 bases between. The CDR3 runs to 14 residues. Germline lookup yields CDR1 MNHEY and CDR2 SMNVEV (reference sequence). The CDR3 sequence is CASSLQGANSPLHF. The CDR3 region has the DNA TGTGCCAGCAGTTTACAGGGTGCAAATTCACCCCTCCACTTT.

This chain connects TRBV3-1 (or the pseudogene TRBV3-2) to TRBJ1-2; D is ambiguous. CDR1 and CDR2 (germline): LGHDT, YNNKEL (reference sequence). Trimming cost V 0 bases and J 2 bases, with 7 bases left between them. This CDR3 is 14 amino acids long. The CDR3 DNA reads as TGTGCCAGCAGCCAAGATACCGAAAACTATGGCTACACCTTC. This sequence encodes CASSQDTENYGYTF.

The V call is TRBV19, the J call TRBJ2-3; 7 bases agree with TRBD2. Germline assignment: CDR1 LNHDA and CDR2 SQIVND (reference sequence). The J segment lost 1 base and the V segment lost 0 bases, leaving 10 bases of the junction unmatched. The CDR3 sequence is 18 residues long. The CDR3 DNA sequence: TGTGCCAGTAGTATAGAAGGTAGCGCGCTAGCGGGCACAGATACGCAGTATTTT. As protein: CASSIEGSALAGTDTQYF.

This rearrangement joins TRBV4-1 to TRBJ2-7; 13 bases fit TRBD2. This CDR3 contains 20 residues. V was clipped by 1 base and J by 1 base; unmatched bases: 13. Germline V gene sequence: CDR1 MGHRA, CDR2 YSYEKL. The CDR3 bases are TGCGCCAGCAGCCAAGTTTACCGAGGACTAGCGGGGGAGCTATCCTACGAGCAGTACTTC. Its protein product is CASSQVYRGLAGELSYEQYF.

The chain is built from TRBV7-2 and TRBJ2-5, with TRBD2 as a possible D gene (5 bases). This CDR3 has 12 residues. Germline V gene lookup returns CDR1 SGHTA and CDR2 FQGNSA. With 3 bases removed from V and 4 bases from J, the gap between germline ends came to 6 bases. CDR3 bases: TGTGCCAGCAGCTTGAGCGGAGAGACCCAGTACTTC. Its protein product is CASSLSGETQYF. Full variable domain (rest looked up from reference TRBV7-2 and TRBJ2-5): GAGVSQSPSNKVTEKGKDVELRCDPISGHTALYWYRQSLGQGLEFLIYFQGNSAPDKSGLPSDRFSAERTGGSVSTLTIQRTQQEDSAVYLCASSLSGETQYFGPGTRLLVL.